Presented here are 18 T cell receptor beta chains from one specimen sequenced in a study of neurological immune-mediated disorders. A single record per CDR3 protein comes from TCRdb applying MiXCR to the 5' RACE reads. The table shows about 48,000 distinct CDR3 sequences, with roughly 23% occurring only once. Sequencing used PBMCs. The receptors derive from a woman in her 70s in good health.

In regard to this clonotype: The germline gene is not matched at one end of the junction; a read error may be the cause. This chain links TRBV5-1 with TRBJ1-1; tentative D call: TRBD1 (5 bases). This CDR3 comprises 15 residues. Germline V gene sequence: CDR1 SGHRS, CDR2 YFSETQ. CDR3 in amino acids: CASSLSLGDQADAFF. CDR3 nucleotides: TGCGCCAGCAGCTTGAGTTTGGGGGACCAGGCTGACGCTTTCTTT.

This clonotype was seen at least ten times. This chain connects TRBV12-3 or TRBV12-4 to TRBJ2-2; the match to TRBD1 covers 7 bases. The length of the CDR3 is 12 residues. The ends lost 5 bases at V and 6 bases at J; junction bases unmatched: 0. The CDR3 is CASSDRAGELFF. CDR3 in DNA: TGTGCCAGCAGTGACAGGGCCGGGGAGCTGTTTTTT.

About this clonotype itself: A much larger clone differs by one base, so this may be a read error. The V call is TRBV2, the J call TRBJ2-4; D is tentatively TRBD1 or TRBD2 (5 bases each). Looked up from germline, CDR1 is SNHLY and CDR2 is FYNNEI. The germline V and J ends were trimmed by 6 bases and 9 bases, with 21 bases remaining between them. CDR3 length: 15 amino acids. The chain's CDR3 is CASSATGHGSSIQYF. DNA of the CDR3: TGTGCCAGCAGCGCAACCGGACATGGGAGCTCCATTCAGTACTTC. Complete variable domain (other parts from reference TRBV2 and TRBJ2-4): EPEVTQTPSHQVTQMGQEVILRCVPISNHLYFYWYRQILGQKVEFLVSFYNNEISEKSEIFDDQFSVERPDGSNFTLKIRSTKLEDSAMYFCASSATGHGSSIQYFGAGTRLSVL.

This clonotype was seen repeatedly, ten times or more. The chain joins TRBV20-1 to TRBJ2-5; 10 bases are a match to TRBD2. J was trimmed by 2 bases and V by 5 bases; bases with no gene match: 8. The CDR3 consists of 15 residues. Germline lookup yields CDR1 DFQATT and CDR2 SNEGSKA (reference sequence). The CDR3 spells CSAARTSGTQETQYF. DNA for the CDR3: TGCAGTGCTGCCAGGACTAGCGGTACTCAAGAGACCCAGTACTTC.

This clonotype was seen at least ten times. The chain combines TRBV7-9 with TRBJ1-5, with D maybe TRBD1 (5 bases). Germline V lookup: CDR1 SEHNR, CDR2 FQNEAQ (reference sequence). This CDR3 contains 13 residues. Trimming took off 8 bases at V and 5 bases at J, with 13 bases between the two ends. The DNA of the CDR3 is TGTGCCAGCCAGAGCAGGGCGGATCAGCCCCAGCATTTT. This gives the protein CASQSRADQPQHF.

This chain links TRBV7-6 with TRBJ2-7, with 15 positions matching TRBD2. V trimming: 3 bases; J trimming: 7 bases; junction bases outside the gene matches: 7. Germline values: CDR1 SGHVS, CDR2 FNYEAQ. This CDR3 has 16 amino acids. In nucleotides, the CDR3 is TGTGCCAGCAGCTTCCGGGGACTAGCGGGAGGTCTGGAGCAGTACTTC. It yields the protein CASSFRGLAGGLEQYF.

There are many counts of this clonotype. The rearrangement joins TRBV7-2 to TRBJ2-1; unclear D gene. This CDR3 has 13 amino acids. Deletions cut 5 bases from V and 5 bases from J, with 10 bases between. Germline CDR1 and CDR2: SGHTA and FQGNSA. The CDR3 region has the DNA TGTGCCAGCAGCCTAATAACCAACAATGAGCAGTTCTTC. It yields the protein CASSLITNNEQFF.

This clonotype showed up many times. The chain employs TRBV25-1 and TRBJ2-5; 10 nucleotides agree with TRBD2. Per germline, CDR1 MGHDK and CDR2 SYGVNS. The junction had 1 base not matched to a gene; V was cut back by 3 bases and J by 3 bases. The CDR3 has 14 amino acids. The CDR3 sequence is CASSELAGEETQYF. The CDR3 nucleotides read TGTGCCAGCAGTGAGCTAGCGGGAGAAGAGACCCAGTACTTC.

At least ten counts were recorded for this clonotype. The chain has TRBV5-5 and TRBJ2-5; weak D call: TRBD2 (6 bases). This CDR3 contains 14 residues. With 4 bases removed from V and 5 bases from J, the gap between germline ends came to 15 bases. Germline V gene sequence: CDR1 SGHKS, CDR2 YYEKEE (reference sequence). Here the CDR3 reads CASSLEEGRETQYF. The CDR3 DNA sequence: TGTGCCAGCAGCCTGGAGGAGGGCCGGGAGACCCAGTACTTC.

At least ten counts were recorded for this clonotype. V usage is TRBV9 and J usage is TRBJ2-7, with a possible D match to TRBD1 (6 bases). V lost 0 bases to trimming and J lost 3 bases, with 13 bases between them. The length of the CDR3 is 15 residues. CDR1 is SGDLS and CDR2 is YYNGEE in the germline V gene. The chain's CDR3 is CASSVGGLGFYEQYF. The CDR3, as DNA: TGTGCCAGCAGCGTAGGGGGGCTAGGGTTCTACGAGCAGTACTTC.

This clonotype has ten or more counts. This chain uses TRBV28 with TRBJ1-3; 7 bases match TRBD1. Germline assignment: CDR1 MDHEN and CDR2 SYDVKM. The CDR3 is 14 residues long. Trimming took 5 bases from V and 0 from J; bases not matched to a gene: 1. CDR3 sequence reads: CASSHRGSGNTIYF. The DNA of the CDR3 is TGTGCCAGCAGTCACAGGGGCTCTGGAAACACCATATATTTT.

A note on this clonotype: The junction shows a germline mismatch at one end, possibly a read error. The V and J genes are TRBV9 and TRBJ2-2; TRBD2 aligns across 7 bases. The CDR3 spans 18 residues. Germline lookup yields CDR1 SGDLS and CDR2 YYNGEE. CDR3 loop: CTSSPWGGPPPNTGELFF. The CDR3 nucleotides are TGTACCAGCAGCCCCTGGGGAGGGCCGCCCCCGAACACCGGGGAGCTGTTTTTT.

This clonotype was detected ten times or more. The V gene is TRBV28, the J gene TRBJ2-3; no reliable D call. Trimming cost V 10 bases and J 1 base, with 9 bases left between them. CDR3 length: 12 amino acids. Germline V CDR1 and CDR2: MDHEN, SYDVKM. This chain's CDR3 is CAINLGTDTQYF. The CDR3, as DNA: TGTGCCATAAACTTGGGCACAGATACGCAGTATTTT.

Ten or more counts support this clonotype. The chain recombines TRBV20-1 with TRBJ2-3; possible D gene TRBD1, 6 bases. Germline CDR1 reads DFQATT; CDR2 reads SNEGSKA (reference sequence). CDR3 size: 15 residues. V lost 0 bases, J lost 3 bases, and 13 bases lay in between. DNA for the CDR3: TGCAGTGCTAGAGACCCCCGCGGACAGACAGATACGCAGTATTTT. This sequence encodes CSARDPRGQTDTQYF.

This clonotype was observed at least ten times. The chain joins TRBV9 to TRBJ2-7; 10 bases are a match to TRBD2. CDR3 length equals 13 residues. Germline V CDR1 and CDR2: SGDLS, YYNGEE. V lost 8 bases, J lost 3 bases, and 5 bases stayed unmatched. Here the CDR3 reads CASSIAGGYEQYF. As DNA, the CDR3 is TGTGCCAGTTCGATAGCGGGAGGCTACGAGCAGTACTTC.

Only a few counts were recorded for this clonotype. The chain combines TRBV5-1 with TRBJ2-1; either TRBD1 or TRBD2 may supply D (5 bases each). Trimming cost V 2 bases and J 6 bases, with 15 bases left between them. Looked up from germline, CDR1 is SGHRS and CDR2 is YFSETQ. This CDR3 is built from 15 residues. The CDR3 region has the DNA TGCGCCAGCAGCTTAGGGGACCCTCGGGGCAATGAGCAGTTCTTC. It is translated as CASSLGDPRGNEQFF.

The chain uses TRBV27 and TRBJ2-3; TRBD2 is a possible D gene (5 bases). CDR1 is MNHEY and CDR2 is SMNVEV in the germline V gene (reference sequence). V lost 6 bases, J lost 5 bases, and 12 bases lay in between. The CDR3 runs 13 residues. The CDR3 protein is CASSEGREDTQYF. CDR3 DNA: TGTGCCAGCAGCGAGGGTAGAGAAGATACGCAGTATTTT.

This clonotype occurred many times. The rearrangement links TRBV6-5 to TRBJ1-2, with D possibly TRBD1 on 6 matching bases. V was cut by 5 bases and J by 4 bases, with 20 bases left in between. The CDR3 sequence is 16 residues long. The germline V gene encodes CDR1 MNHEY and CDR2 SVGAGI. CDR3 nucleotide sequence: TGTGCCAGCAGTACGATTGCGGCGACAGGCGCCTATGGCTACACCTTC. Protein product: CASSTIAATGAYGYTF.